The sequence of this T cell receptor (beta chain) was determined in a study of blood T cell repertoires in COVID-19. Study overall: The study drew acute and convalescent COVID-19 samples from the United States, Italy and Spain. PBMCs, B-cell-depleted T cells, or T cells provided the cDNA or gDNA that made up the material.

Germline loops: CDR1 MDHEN, CDR2 SYDVKM. The CDR3 runs 12 residues. The V end was cut by 7 bases, the J end by 1 base, with 7 bases between. Original processing methods: Quantification of nucleated cells was approximated via reference gene primer amplification. Sequencing was performed with immunoSEQ multiplex PCR; in TCRdb, only in-frame clones are kept and a portion is missing. V and J calls and clone size come straight from that table; D and trimming were deduced from the DNA. The sample holds about 40,000 clones; about 87% are singletons and the top ten take approximately 8.8%. The rearrangement joins TRBV28 to TRBJ1-1, with D unresolved. Input material: peripheral blood. The TCR was taken from a woman in her seventies with acute or convalescent COVID-19. CDR3 DNA sequence: TGTGCCAGCACCGAGGGGAACACTGAAGCTTTCTTT. The encoded protein is CASTEGNTEAFF.